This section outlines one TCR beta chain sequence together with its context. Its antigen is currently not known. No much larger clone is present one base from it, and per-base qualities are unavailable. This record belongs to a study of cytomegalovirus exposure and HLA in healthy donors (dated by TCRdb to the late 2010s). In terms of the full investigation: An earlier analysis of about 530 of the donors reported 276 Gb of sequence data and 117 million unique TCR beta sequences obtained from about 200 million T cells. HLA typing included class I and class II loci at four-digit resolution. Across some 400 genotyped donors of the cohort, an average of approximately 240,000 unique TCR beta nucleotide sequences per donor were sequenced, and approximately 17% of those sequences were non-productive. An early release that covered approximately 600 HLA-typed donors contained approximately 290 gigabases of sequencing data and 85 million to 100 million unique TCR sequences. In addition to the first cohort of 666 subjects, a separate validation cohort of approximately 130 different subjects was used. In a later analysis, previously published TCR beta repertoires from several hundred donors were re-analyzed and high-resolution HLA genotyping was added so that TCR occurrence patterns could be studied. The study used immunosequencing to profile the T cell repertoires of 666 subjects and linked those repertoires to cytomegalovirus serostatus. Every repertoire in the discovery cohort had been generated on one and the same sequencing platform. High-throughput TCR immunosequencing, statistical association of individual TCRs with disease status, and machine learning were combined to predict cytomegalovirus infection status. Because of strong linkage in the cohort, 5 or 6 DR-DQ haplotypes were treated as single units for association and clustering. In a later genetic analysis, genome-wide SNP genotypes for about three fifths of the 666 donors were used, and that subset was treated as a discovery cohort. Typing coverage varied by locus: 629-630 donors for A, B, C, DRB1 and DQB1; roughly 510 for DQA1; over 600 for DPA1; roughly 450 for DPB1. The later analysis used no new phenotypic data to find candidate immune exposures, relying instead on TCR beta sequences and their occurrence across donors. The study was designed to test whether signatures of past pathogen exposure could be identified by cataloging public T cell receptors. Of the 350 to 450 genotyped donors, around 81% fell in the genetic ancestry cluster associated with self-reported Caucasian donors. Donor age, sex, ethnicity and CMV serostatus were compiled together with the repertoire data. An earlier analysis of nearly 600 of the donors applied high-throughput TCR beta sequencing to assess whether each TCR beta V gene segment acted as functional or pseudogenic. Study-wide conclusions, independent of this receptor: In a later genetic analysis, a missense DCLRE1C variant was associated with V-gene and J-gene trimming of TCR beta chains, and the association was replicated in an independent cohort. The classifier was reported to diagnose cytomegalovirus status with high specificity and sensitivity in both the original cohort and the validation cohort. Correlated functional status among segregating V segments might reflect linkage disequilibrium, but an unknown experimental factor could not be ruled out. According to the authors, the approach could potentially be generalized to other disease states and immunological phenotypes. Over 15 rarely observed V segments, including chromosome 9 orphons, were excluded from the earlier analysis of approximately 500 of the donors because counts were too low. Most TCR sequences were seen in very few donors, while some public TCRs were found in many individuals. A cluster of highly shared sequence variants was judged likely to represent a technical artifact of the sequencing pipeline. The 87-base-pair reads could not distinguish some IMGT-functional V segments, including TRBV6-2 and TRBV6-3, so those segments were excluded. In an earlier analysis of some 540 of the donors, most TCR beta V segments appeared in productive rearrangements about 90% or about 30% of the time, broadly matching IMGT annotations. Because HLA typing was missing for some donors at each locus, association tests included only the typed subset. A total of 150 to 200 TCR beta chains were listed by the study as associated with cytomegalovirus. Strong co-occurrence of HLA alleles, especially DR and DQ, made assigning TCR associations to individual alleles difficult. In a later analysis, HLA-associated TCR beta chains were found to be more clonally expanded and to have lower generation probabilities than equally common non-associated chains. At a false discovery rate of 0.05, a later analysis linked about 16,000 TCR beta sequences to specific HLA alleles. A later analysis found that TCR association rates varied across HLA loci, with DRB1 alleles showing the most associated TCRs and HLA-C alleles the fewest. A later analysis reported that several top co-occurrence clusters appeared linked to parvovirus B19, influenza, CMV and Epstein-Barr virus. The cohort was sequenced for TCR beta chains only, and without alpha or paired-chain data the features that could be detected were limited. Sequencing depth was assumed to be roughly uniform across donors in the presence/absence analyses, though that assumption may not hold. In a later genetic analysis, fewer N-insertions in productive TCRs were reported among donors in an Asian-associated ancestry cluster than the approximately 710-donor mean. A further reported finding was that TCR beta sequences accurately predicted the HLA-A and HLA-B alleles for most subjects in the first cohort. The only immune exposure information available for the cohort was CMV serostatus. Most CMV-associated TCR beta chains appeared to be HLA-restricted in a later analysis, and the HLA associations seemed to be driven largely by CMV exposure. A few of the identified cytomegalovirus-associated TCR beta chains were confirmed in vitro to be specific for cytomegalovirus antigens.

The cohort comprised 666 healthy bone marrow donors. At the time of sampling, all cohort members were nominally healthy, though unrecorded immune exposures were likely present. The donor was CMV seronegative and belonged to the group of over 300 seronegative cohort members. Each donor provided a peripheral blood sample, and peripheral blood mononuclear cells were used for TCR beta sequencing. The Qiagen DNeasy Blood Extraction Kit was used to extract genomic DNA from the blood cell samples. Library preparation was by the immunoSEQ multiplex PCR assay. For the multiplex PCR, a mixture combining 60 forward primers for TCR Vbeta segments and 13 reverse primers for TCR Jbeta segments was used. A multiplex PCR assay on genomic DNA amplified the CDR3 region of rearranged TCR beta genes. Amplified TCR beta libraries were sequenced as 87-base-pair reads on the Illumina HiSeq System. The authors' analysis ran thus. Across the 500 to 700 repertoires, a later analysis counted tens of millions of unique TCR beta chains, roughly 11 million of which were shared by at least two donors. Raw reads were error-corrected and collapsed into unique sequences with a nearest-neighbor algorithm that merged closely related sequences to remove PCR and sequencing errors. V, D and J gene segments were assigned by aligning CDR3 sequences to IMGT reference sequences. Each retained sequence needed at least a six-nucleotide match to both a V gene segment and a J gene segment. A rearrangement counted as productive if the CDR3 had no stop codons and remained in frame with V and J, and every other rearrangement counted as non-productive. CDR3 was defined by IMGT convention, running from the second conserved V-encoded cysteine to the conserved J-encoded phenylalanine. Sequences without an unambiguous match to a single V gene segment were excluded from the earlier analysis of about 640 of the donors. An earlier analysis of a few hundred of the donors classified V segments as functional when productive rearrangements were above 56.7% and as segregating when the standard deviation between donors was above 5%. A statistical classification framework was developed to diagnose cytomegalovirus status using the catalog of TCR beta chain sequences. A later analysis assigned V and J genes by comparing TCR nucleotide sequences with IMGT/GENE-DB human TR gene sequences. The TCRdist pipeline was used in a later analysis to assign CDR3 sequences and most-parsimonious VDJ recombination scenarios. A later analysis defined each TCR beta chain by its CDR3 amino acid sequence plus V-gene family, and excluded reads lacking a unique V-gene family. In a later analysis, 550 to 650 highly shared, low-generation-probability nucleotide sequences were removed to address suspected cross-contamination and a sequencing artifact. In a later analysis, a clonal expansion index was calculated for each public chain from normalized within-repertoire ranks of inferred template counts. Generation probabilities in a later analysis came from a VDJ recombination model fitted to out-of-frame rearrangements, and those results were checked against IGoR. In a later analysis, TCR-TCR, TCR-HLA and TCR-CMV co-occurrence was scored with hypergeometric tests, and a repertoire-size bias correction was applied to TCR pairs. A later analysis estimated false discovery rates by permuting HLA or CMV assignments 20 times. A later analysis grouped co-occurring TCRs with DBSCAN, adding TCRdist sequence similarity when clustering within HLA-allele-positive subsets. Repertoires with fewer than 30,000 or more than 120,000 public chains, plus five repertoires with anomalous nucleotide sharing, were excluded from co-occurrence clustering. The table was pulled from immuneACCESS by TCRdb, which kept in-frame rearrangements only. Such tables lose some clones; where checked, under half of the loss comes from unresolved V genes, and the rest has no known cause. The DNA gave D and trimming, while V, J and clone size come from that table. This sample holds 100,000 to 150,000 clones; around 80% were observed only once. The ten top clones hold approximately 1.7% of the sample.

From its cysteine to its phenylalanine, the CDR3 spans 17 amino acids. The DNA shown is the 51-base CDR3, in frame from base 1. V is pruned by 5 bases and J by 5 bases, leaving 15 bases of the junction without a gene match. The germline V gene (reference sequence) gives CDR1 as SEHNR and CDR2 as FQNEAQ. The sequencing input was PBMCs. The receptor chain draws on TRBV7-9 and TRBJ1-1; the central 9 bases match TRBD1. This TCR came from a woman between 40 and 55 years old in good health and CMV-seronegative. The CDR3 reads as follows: CASSPNFFRDRVTEAFF. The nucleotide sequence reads TGTGCCAGCAGCCCAAATTTTTTCCGGGACAGGGTGACTGAAGCTTTCTTT.